This is a list of T cell receptor beta chains from one sample in a study of control samples from healthy donors and cancer patients. The table came from immunoSEQ multiplex PCR; TCRdb's copy has only in-frame clones and leaves some out. The sample includes about 97,000 clones, about 89% of them seen just once. Sequencing input: blood. These receptors were taken from a man aged 25-45 years in good health. Both conserved end residues are part of each CDR3. The D gene is left open where the match is weak. Where a row states a size, it is once, few, many or the class of an expanded clone; other rows omit it.

D gene,J gene,V gene,CDR3 length,clone size,CDR3 DNA,CDR3 protein
.,TRBJ2-6,TRBV2,13,.,TGTGCCAGCACGGGCTCTGGGGCCAACGTCCTGACTTTC,CASTGSGANVLTF
.,TRBJ1-2,TRBV5-8,13,few,TGTGCCAGCAGGCCACGGCAGGGCGATGGCTACACCTTC,CASRPRQGDGYTF
.,TRBJ1-1,TRBV6-6,14,.,TGTGCCAGCAGGAAAGGGGGGATTGACACTGAAGCTTTCTTT,CASRKGGIDTEAFF
.,TRBJ1-4,TRBV7-9,16,once,TGTGCCAGCAGCGGGGGGGCCCTGACAACTAATGAAAAACTGTTTTTT,CASSGGALTTNEKLFF
TRBD2,TRBJ2-2,TRBV10-1,17,once,TGCGCCAGCAGTGAGGGACTAGCGGGAGTGAGTGGAGAGGAGCTGTTTTTT,CASSEGLAGVSGEELFF
.,TRBJ2-5,TRBV5-4,14,.,TGTGCCAGCAGCTTGGAGAGGGCACGAGAGACCCAGTACTTC,CASSLERARETQYF
.,TRBJ1-4,TRBV7-8,15,.,TGTGCCAGCAGCCTACACGGGCAGGGAAATGAAAAACTGTTTTTT,CASSLHGQGNEKLFF
TRBD1,TRBJ1-5,TRBV2,15,.,TGTGCCAGCAGTAGGGACAGGGGATACAATCAGCCCCAGCATTTT,CASSRDRGYNQPQHF
TRBD1,TRBJ1-2,TRBV6-5,15,.,TGTGCCAGCAGTCCCCGCAGAGGGACAGGCTATGGCTACACCTTC,CASSPRRGTGYGYTF
.,TRBJ2-2,TRBV15,13,.,TGTGCCACCAGCAGTGGCACGGTCGGGGAGCTGTTTTTT,CATSSGTVGELFF
.,TRBJ2-1,TRBV5-1,12,.,TGCGCCAGCAGCTTGGCCTACAATGAGCAGTTCTTC,CASSLAYNEQFF
.,TRBJ2-3,TRBV20-1,11,.,TGCAGTGCTGAACCGGGACTGCCGCAGTATTTT,CSAEPGLPQYF
.,TRBJ2-1,TRBV5-4,19,.,TGTGCCAGCAGCTTGGCCTTTAGTTCCGGGGGTAGCTCCTACAATGAGCAGTTCTTC,CASSLAFSSGGSSYNEQFF
TRBD2,TRBJ2-3,TRBV30,14,.,TGTGCCGGAGGGGGAGCGGGGGGTTACCCCCAGCAATATTTT,CAGGGAGGYPQQYF
.,TRBJ2-1,TRBV6-1,15,.,TGTGCCAGCAGTGAATCCCGGGGCCTTTACAATGAGCAGTTCTTC,CASSESRGLYNEQFF
.,TRBJ2-7,TRBV10-1,13,.,TGCGCCAGCAGTGAACAGCCAGCCTACGAGCAGTACTTC,CASSEQPAYEQYF
.,TRBJ2-1,TRBV5-4,16,.,TGTGCCAGCAGCTTGGAGGGTGGGGGCGGAAACAATGAGCAGTTCTTC,CASSLEGGGGNNEQFF
TRBD1,TRBJ1-2,TRBV7-8,16,.,TGTGCCAGCAGCTTATATCCTGACAGGGAAGACTATGGCTACACCTTC,CASSLYPDREDYGYTF
.,TRBJ1-1,TRBV19,15,.,TGTGCCAGTAGTATTTTGGCGGGGGTGAACACTGAAGCTTTCTTT,CASSILAGVNTEAFF
TRBD2,TRBJ2-3,TRBV6-1,15,.,TGTGCCAGCAGTGAAGATGGAGCGGGGGCAGATACGCAGTATTTT,CASSEDGAGADTQYF
.,TRBJ1-4,TRBV5-6,14,.,TGTGCCAGCAGCTTGACAGTCACGCCCGAAAAACTGTTTTTT,CASSLTVTPEKLFF
TRBD2,TRBJ2-2,TRBV9,15,.,TGTGCCAGCAGCGTAGGACTAGCAAGGGCCGGGGAGCTGTTTTTT,CASSVGLARAGELFF
.,TRBJ1-5,TRBV7-9,14,.,TGTGCCAGCAGCTTACTAGGAGACAATCAGCCCCAGCATTTT,CASSLLGDNQPQHF
.,TRBJ1-1,TRBV10-2,14,few,TGCGCCAGCATTGTGGGGGTGGCGAACACTGAAGCTTTCTTT,CASIVGVANTEAFF
.,TRBJ1-1,TRBV2,12,.,TGTGCCAGCAGTGACTATAACACTGAAGCTTTCTTT,CASSDYNTEAFF
.,TRBJ2-3,TRBV24-1,14,.,TGTGCCACCAGTGATGGACACGTCCGTGATACGCAGTATTTT,CATSDGHVRDTQYF
TRBD1,TRBJ1-5,TRBV18,17,.,TGTGCCAGCTCACCACCGTCCGCAGGGGGGGCCAATCAGCCCCAGCATTTT,CASSPPSAGGANQPQHF
.,TRBJ2-2,TRBV7-2,14,.,TGTGCCAGCACCTTCCGGACCGGAACCGGGGAGCTGTTTTTT,CASTFRTGTGELFF
.,TRBJ2-1,TRBV28,14,.,TGTGCCAGCAGCTCTAGCTCTGTTTACAATGAGCAGTTCTTC,CASSSSSVYNEQFF
.,TRBJ2-5,TRBV5-4,16,.,TGTGCCAGCAGCTTGGGGGCGGGTTGGGCTCGAGAGACCCAGTACTTC,CASSLGAGWARETQYF
TRBD2,TRBJ2-3,TRBV7-2,16,.,TGTGCCAGCAGCCAAGCCGGGACTAGAAGCACAGATACGCAGTATTTT,CASSQAGTRSTDTQYF
.,TRBJ1-1,TRBV28,13,.,TGTGCCATCCTAGGACCTCAGGGGACTGAAGCTTTCTTT,CAILGPQGTEAFF
.,TRBJ2-3,TRBV27,12,.,TGTGCCAGCCGGGGTAGCACAGATACGCAGTATTTT,CASRGSTDTQYF
.,TRBJ1-1,TRBV27,14,.,TGTGCCAGCAGTTTTGAGGGGGGGCCCACTGAAGCTTTCTTT,CASSFEGGPTEAFF
.,TRBJ2-5,TRBV12-5,14,once,TGTGCTAGTGGGCGACAGGTCTCCCAAGAGACCCAGTACTTC,CASGRQVSQETQYF
.,TRBJ1-1,TRBV30,13,.,TGTGCCTGGAGTGTTGGGTTTAACACTGAAGCTTTCTTT,CAWSVGFNTEAFF
.,TRBJ1-1,TRBV30,12,.,TGTGCCTGGAGTCCACAGGGCACTGAAGCTTTCTTT,CAWSPQGTEAFF
.,TRBJ2-4,TRBV28,17,once,TGTGCCAGCAGTTTATTAACCGGGACGGGCCGGGGGGCCATTCAGTACTTC,CASSLLTGTGRGAIQYF
TRBD1,TRBJ1-1,TRBV6-5,13,.,TGTGCCAGCAACAAACAGGGGTCCACTGAAGCTTTCTTT,CASNKQGSTEAFF
.,TRBJ2-3,TRBV9,14,once,TGTGCCAGCAGCGTAGGGCAGGTTGTGGATACGCAGTATTTT,CASSVGQVVDTQYF
TRBD1,TRBJ1-4,TRBV18,14,.,TGTGCCAGCTCACCAGCGACAGGGGGCGAAAAACTGTTTTTT,CASSPATGGEKLFF
TRBD1,TRBJ2-5,TRBV24-1,13,.,TGTGCCACCAAGGGGACAGGGGATAAGACCCAGTACTTC,CATKGTGDKTQYF
TRBD2,TRBJ2-3,TRBV7-2,15,few,TGTGCCAGCAGGCCAAGCGGGAAGAGCACAGATACGCAGTATTTT,CASRPSGKSTDTQYF
TRBD1,TRBJ1-5,TRBV11-2,17,.,TGTGCCAGCAGCTTGAGAGGACAGGGGAATGGCAATCAGCCCCAGCATTTT,CASSLRGQGNGNQPQHF
TRBD1,TRBJ2-7,TRBV3-1/TRBV3-2,14,.,TGTGCCAGCAGCCGTCGCGGACAGGGCCACGAGCAGTACTTC,CASSRRGQGHEQYF
.,TRBJ1-5,TRBV28,16,.,TGTGCCAGCAGTCCGTATGGCGCAGGGGTTAATCAGCCCCAGCATTTT,CASSPYGAGVNQPQHF